This T cell receptor beta chain was obtained from a study of radiation and T cells in renal cell carcinoma. The germline V gene has CDR1 SGHDN and CDR2 FVKESK. There are 13 residues in the CDR3. V was pared by 3 bases and J by 11 bases, with 9 bases of the junction left unmatched. The treatment is: 15 Gy SBRT to primary tumor, nephrectomy 4 weeks later. Sequenced by immunoSEQ multiplex PCR; TCRdb stores in-frame clones only, minus some. This table holds under 25,000 clones, 60% to 75% found once. The J gene is TRBJ1-1, the V gene TRBV14; 7 bases are a match to TRBD1. Source: tumor tissue, taken from a patient whose treatment included radiotherapy and nephrectomy. The TCR was taken from a woman in her seventies with renal cell carcinoma. CDR3 amino acids: CASSHLQGFTAFF. Here the CDR3 DNA reads TGTGCCAGCAGCCATCTACAGGGGTTCACGGCTTTCTTT.